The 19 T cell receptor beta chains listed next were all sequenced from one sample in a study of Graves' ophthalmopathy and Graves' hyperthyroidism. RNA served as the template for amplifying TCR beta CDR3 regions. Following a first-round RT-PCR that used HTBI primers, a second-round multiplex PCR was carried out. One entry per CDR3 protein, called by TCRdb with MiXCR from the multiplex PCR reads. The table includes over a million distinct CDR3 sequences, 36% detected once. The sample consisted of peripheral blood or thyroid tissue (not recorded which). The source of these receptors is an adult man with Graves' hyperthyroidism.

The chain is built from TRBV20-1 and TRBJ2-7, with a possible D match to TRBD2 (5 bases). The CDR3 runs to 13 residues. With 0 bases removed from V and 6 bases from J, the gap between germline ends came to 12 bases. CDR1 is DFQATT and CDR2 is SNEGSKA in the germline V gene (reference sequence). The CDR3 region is CSARDPAGGEQYF. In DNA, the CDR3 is TGCAGTGCTAGAGATCCTGCTGGAGGCGAGCAGTACTTC.

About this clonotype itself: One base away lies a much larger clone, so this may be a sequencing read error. The CDR3 coding sequence is TGTGCCAGCGGCTTTCGGACAGGGGACGGTCAAGGCTACACCTTC. Its protein is CASGFRTGDGQGYTF. The chain links TRBV9 to TRBJ1-2; TRBD1 matches 9 bases. Germline loops: CDR1 SGDLS, CDR2 YYNGEE. V trimming: 7 bases; J trimming: 8 bases; junction bases outside the gene matches: 15. The CDR3 runs to 15 residues.

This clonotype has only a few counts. This CDR3 is CASSPKSPSGQGTETQYF. Written as DNA, the CDR3 is TGTGCCAGCAGTCCAAAATCCCCTAGCGGACAGGGAACGGAGACCCAGTACTTC. This chain connects TRBV7-2 to TRBJ2-5, with D possibly matching TRBD1 (8 bases). In germline, CDR1 is SGHTA, CDR2 FQGNSA. The CDR3 consists of 18 residues. V lost 6 bases to trimming and J lost 5 bases, with 28 bases between them.

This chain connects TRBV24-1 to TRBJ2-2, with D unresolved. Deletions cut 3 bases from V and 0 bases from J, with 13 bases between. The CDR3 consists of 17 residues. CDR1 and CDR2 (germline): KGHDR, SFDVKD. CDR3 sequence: CATSDAPKGTNTGELFF. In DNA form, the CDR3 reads TGTGCCACCAGTGATGCGCCCAAGGGCACGAACACCGGGGAGCTGTTTTTT.

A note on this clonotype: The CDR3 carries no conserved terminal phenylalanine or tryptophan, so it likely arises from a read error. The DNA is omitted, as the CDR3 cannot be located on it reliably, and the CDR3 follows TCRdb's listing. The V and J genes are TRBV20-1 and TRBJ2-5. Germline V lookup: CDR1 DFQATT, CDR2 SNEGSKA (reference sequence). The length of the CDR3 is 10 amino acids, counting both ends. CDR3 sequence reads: CSAGSTNLYY.

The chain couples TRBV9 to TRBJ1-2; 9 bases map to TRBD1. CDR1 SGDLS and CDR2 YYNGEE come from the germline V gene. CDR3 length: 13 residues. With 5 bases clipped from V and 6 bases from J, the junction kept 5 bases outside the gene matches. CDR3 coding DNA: TGTGCCAGCAGGGGGGACAGGGCAGATGGCTACACCTTC. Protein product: CASRGDRADGYTF.

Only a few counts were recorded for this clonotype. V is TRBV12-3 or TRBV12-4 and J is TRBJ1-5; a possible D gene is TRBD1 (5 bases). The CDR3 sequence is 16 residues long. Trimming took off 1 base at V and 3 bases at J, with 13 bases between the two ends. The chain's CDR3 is CASSLGEQAINQPQHF. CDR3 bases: TGTGCCAGCAGTTTAGGGGAACAGGCGATCAATCAGCCCCAGCATTTT.

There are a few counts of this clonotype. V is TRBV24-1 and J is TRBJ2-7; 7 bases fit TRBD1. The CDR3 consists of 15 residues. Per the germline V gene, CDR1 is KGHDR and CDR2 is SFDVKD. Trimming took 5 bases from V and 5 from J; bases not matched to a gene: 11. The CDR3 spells CATSVGQGVGHEQYF. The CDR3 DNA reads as TGTGCCACCAGTGTCGGGCAGGGGGTAGGCCACGAGCAGTACTTC.

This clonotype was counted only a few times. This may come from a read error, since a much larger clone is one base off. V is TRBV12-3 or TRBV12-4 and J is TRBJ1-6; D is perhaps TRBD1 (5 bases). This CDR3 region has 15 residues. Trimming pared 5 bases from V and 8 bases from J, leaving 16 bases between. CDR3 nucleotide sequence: TGTGCCAGCAGTCCGCCGGGACTGTATGATTCACCCCTCCACTTT. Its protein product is CASSPPGLYDSPLHF.

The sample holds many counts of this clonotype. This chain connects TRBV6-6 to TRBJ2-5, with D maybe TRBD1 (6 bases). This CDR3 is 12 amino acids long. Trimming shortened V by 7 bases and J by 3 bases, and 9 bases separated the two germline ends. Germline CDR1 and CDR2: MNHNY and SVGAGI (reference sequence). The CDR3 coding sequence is TGTGCCAGCACATACAGGGAAGAGACCCAGTACTTC. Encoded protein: CASTYREETQYF.

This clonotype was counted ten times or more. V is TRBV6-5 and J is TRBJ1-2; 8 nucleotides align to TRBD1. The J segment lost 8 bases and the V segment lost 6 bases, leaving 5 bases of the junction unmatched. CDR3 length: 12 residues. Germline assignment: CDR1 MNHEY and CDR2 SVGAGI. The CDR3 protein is CASRRTGWGYTF. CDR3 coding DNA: TGTGCCAGCAGAAGGACAGGGTGGGGCTACACCTTC.

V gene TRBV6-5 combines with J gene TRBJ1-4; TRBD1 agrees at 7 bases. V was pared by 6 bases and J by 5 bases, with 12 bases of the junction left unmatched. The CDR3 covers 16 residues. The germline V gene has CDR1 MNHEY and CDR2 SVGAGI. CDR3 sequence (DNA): TGTGCCAGCAGCTCGATACCGGGACAGTCAAATGAAAAACTGTTTTTT. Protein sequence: CASSSIPGQSNEKLFF.

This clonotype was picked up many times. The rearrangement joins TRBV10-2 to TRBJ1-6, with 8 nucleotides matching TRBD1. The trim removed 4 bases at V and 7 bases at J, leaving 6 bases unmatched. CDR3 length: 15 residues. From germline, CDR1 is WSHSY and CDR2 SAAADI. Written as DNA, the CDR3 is TGCGCCAGCAGTGTACCGGGACAGGTCAATTCACCCCTCCACTTT. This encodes CASSVPGQVNSPLHF.

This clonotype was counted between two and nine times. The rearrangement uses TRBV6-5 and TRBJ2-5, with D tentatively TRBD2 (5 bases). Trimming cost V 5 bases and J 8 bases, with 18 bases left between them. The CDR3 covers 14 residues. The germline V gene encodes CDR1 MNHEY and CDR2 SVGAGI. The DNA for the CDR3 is TGTGCCAGCAGTGAAGGACGGGGTTTCGGTACCCAGTACTTC. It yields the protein CASSEGRGFGTQYF.

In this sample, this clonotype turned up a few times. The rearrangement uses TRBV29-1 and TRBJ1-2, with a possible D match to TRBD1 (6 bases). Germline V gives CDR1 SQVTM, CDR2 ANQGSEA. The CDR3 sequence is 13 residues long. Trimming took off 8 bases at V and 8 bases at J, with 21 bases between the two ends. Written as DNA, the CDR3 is TGCAGCTCGACGACTCTAGGGGGGGAAGGCTACACCTTC. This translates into CSSTTLGGEGYTF.

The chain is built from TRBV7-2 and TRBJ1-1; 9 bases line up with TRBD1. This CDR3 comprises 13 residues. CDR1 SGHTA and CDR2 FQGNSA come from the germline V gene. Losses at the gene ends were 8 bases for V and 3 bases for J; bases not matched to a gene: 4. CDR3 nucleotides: TGTGCCAGCGGCCGGGACAGGGACACTGAAGCTTTCTTT. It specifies CASGRDRDTEAFF.

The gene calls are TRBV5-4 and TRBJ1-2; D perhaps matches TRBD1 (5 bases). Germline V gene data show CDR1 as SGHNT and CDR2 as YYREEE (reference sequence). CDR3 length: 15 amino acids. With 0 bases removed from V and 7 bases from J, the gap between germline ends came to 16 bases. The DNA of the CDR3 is TGTGCCAGCAGCTTGGCTAGGGGACTCTTGGTTGGCTACACCTTC. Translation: CASSLARGLLVGYTF.

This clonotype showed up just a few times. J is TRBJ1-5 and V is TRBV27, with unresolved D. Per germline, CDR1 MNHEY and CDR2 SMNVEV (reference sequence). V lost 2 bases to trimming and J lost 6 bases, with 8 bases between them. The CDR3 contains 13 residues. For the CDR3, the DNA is TGTGCCAGCAGTTTAAGGGAATCTCAGCCCCAGCATTTT. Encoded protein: CASSLRESQPQHF.

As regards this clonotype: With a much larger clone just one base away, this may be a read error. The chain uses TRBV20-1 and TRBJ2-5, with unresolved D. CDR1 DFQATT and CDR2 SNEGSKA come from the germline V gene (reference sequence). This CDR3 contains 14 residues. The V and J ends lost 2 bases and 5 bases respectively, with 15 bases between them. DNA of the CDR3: TGCAGTGCTAGACATGGCACCGGAAGCGAGACCCAGTACTTC. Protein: CSARHGTGSETQYF.